The entry below gives a single T cell receptor beta chain sequence along with its context. No cognate antigen has been identified for it. It has no much larger one-base neighbor in the sample; base qualities were not kept. The data belong to a study of blood T cell repertoires in COVID-19 (TCRdb year 2020). Broadly, across the study: The collaborator samples originated in the United States, Italy and Spain and spanned the acute and convalescent phases of COVID-19. Sample metadata almost always included a de-identified subject ID, COVID-19 status, age in years and sex. The repertoires were made available in a free public database intended to serve as a resource for research on the immune response to SARS-CoV-2. HLA class I and class II types, where available, came from metadata supplied by the sample provider rather than from assay-based typing. Subjects who had been exposed to COVID-19, were actively infected with it, or had recovered from it provided the deeply sampled blood TCRbeta repertoires that made up the dataset. Samples were obtained from the ongoing ImmuneRACE study (first 160 participants) and from about 1,300 subjects provided by 6 global collaborators. The prospective study material was composed of cDNA or gDNA derived from T cells, B-cell-depleted T cells, or PBMCs. The study at large found these results: Clinical and demographic metadata were provided uncurated, with the amount varying by source and participant.

Collaborating institutions collected whole blood in K2EDTA tubes following their own protocols. For TCRbeta analysis, collaborator samples were shipped as frozen whole blood, as isolated PBMCs, or as DNA extracted from either sample type. TCRbeta CDR3 regions were amplified from genomic DNA using the immunoSEQ Assay, a bias-controlled multiplex PCR. From the authors' description of their analysis: Nucleated cell counts per sample were estimated from amplification of reference gene primers within the assay. To quantify the absolute abundance of each unique TCRbeta CDR3 rearrangement, sequence reads were collapsed and filtered. For each sample, productive Simpson clonality was calculated as the square root of Simpson's diversity index over productive rearrangements. This immuneACCESS table, as held by TCRdb, lists in-frame sequences with V and J called but not all clones. Of the missing ones, under half trace to an unresolved V gene in checked studies; the others have no known cause. For V, J and clone size, that table is used; D and trimming come from the DNA. This sample is represented by 65,000 to 70,000 clones; around nine tenths of them were singletons. The ten largest clones represent approximately 19% of the sample.

The trim is 3 bases for V and 2 bases for J, with a gap of 13 bases between the germline ends. Spanning cysteine to phenylalanine, the CDR3 consists of 15 amino acids. Here the CDR3 DNA is all that survives: 45 bases in frame from base 1. Per the germline V gene, SGHTA is the CDR1 and FQGNSA is the CDR2. Sequences were obtained from peripheral blood. Recombination linked TRBV7-2 to TRBJ1-2, with the D gene not clear enough to name. The sequence was collected from a woman over 75 with acute or convalescent COVID-19. The CDR3 sequence is CASSLSGQLNYGYTF. The nucleotide sequence is given as TGTGCCAGCAGCTTGAGTGGGCAGCTGAACTATGGCTACACCTTC.